A selection of T cell receptor beta chains follows, all from one sample in a study of blood T cell repertoires in COVID-19. Libraries were prepared by immunoSEQ multiplex PCR; TCRdb keeps only in-frame clonotypes and omits some of them. The sample carries approximately 180,000 clones, 75% to 90% recorded once. Source material: PBMCs or T cells enriched from blood (not recorded which). All receptors come from a man aged 35 to 55 who had recovered from COVID-19. Both conserved end residues are part of each CDR3. D genes are given only for firm matches. Size values are once, few and many counts, or a class for expanded clones, and some rows have none.

cdr3_nt | cdr3_aa | v_call | clone_size | j_call | d_call
TGTGCCAGCTCACCGACAGGGCCCGAAGCTTTCTTT | CASSPTGPEAFF | TRBV18 | - | TRBJ1-1 | TRBD1
TGTGCCAGCAGCCGCTACGGAGGGAACACTGAAGCTTTCTTT | CASSRYGGNTEAFF | TRBV14 | - | TRBJ1-1 | -
TGCAGCGTTGAAGATCGTATGGGACAGGGTTCCTACGAGCAGTACTTC | CSVEDRMGQGSYEQYF | TRBV29-1 | few | TRBJ2-7 | TRBD1
TGTGCCACCAGCAGAGATATCGGGGGTATTAGCAATCAGCCCCAGCATTTT | CATSRDIGGISNQPQHF | TRBV15 | - | TRBJ1-5 | -
TGTGCCAGCAGCCGGGACAGGGATCAGCCCCAGCATTTT | CASSRDRDQPQHF | TRBV5-6 | - | TRBJ1-5 | TRBD1
TGTGCTAGTGGTTTAGCCGGAGGAGCGAACACTGAAGCTTTCTTT | CASGLAGGANTEAFF | TRBV12-5 | - | TRBJ1-1 | -
TGTGCCAGCAGTTTAAGGGACAGGGATGAAAAACTGTTTTTT | CASSLRDRDEKLFF | TRBV28 | - | TRBJ1-4 | TRBD1
TGCAGCGTTGTCGGGACAGCGGGCACCGGGGAGCTGTTTTTT | CSVVGTAGTGELFF | TRBV29-1 | - | TRBJ2-2 | -
TGCGCCAGCAGCTTGGAAATTCCGGGACAGGGGACTGAAGCTTTCTTT | CASSLEIPGQGTEAFF | TRBV5-1 | few | TRBJ1-1 | TRBD1
TGTGCCAGCAGCCAAGAGTGGCCGCAAGAGACCCAGTACTTC | CASSQEWPQETQYF | TRBV21-1 | once | TRBJ2-5 | -
TGTGCCAGCTTACTCGGAGGCACTGAAGCTTTCTTT | CASLLGGTEAFF | TRBV28 | - | TRBJ1-1 | -
TGTGCCTGGAGTGCTGAGGTTTACACTGAAGCTTTCTTT | CAWSAEVYTEAFF | TRBV30 | - | TRBJ1-1 | -
TGCACCAGCAGCCAAGTGTTAGCGGGAGGGCCTTCAGATACGCAGTATTTT | CTSSQVLAGGPSDTQYF | TRBV1 | - | TRBJ2-3 | -
TGCGCCAGCAGTGAACGGGTTAATCAAGAGACCCAGTACTTC | CASSERVNQETQYF | TRBV10-2 | - | TRBJ2-5 | -
TGTGCCAGCAGCTTGGAGGGGACAGGACAAGGGGAGCAGTACTTC | CASSLEGTGQGEQYF | TRBV5-4 | - | TRBJ2-7 | TRBD1
TGTGCCAGCAGCCAAGTTCCGGGGACACAAGAGACCCAGTACTTC | CASSQVPGTQETQYF | TRBV3-1/TRBV3-2 | - | TRBJ2-5 | -
TGTGCCAGCAGCCCCCGGGGGGCTCTACATGAGCAGTACTTC | CASSPRGALHEQYF | TRBV6-5 | - | TRBJ2-7 | -
TGTGCCGGGGGACACCTGAACACCGGGGAGCTGTTTTTT | CAGGHLNTGELFF | TRBV28 | few | TRBJ2-2 | -
TGTGCCTGGATCGGGGGGACTGAAGCTTTCTTT | CAWIGGTEAFF | TRBV30 | - | TRBJ1-1 | -
TGTGCCAGCAGTCCAGGACAGGATAATGAAAAACTGTTTTTT | CASSPGQDNEKLFF | TRBV9 | - | TRBJ1-4 | TRBD1
TGTGCCTGGAGCAAAGGAGAGGACTATGGCTACACCTTC | CAWSKGEDYGYTF | TRBV30 | - | TRBJ1-2 | -
TGTGCCAGCAAGGAGACAGGGGAGAAAAATTCACCCCTCCACTTT | CASKETGEKNSPLHF | TRBV3-1/TRBV3-2 | - | TRBJ1-6 | TRBD1
TGTGCCAGCAGCTTAGGGGGCCAGCCTGAAGCTTTCTTT | CASSLGGQPEAFF | TRBV7-9 | - | TRBJ1-1 | -
TGTGCCAGCAGTTACCCCTGGGCAGATAGCAATCAGCCCCAGCATTTT | CASSYPWADSNQPQHF | TRBV6-2/TRBV6-3 | - | TRBJ1-5 | -
TGTGCCAGCAGTTTCCCTAGGGGGGGGCTTATCACTGAAGCTTTCTTT | CASSFPRGGLITEAFF | TRBV28 | - | TRBJ1-1 | -
TGTGCCAGCAGTTTATCGTTTTTGACGGGAAAGCTGTTTTTT | CASSLSFLTGKLFF | TRBV27 | - | TRBJ2-2 | -
TGTGCCTGGAGGATTGGACAGGGGGCCAGTTATGGCTACACCTTC | CAWRIGQGASYGYTF | TRBV30 | - | TRBJ1-2 | TRBD1
TGTGCCAGCAGTCCCACCCATGTACAATTCTACGAGCAGTACTTC | CASSPTHVQFYEQYF | TRBV28 | - | TRBJ2-7 | -
TGTGCCAGCAGCCGTGCTTCATTAGGTGGAGGACAGACTGGCTACACCTTC | CASSRASLGGGQTGYTF | TRBV5-4 | - | TRBJ1-2 | -
TGTGCCACCAGTGGAGTGGGACAGAACTATGGCTACACCTTC | CATSGVGQNYGYTF | TRBV24-1 | - | TRBJ1-2 | TRBD1
TGTGCCAGCAGACAGGCCTTAGCCAAAAACATTCAGTACTTC | CASRQALAKNIQYF | TRBV27 | - | TRBJ2-4 | -
TGTGCCTGGAGTCCTGGACAAGGAGGGACTGAAGCTTTCTTT | CAWSPGQGGTEAFF | TRBV30 | - | TRBJ1-1 | -
TGTGCCATCAGTGGACAGGGGGATTCACCCCTCCACTTT | CAISGQGDSPLHF | TRBV10-3 | - | TRBJ1-6 | TRBD1
TGCGCCAGCAGCTCCGCAGGGACAGATACGCAGTATTTT | CASSSAGTDTQYF | TRBV5-1 | - | TRBJ2-3 | -
TGTGCCAGTAGTATTTCCGTCTATGGCTACACCTTC | CASSISVYGYTF | TRBV19 | - | TRBJ1-2 | -
TGTGCCATCAGCCGGACAGGGGGCGCATCCTACGAGCAGTACTTC | CAISRTGGASYEQYF | TRBV10-3 | - | TRBJ2-7 | TRBD1
TGTGCCACCAGTGCGGCCGGGGAGACCCAGTACTTC | CATSAAGETQYF | TRBV24-1 | - | TRBJ2-5 | -
TGCGCCAGCAGCCTAGAATTTGGCCGGGACAGGGGTCACTATGGCTACACCTTC | CASSLEFGRDRGHYGYTF | TRBV5-1 | - | TRBJ1-2 | TRBD1
TGTGCCAGTAGTATTTTCGGGATTAACACCGGGGAGCTGTTTTTT | CASSIFGINTGELFF | TRBV19 | - | TRBJ2-2 | -
TGTGCCAGCAGCTTAAGTAGTGGTTCACCCCTCCACTTT | CASSLSSGSPLHF | TRBV7-3 | - | TRBJ1-6 | -
TGTGCCAGCAGCTTATACGGGATGAACACTGAAGCTTTCTTT | CASSLYGMNTEAFF | TRBV7-3 | - | TRBJ1-1 | -
TGCGCCAGCAGCTTACGGACAGGGGACACCGGGGAGCTGTTTTTT | CASSLRTGDTGELFF | TRBV5-1 | - | TRBJ2-2 | TRBD1
TGTGCCAGCAGTGCTAGCGGGGGGAGTTCCTACAATGAGCAGTTCTTC | CASSASGGSSYNEQFF | TRBV27 | - | TRBJ2-1 | TRBD2
TGTGCCAGCAGTTCGGGACAGGCCCCTGAAAAACTGTTTTTT | CASSSGQAPEKLFF | TRBV6-5 | - | TRBJ1-4 | TRBD1
TGTGCCAGCAGCGTAGGGGCAATGGGTGAAAAACTGTTTTTT | CASSVGAMGEKLFF | TRBV9 | once | TRBJ1-4 | -
TGTGCCAGCAGATCAGGGGGCGCGGGACAGCAGTACTTC | CASRSGGAGQQYF | TRBV28 | - | TRBJ2-7 | TRBD1
TGTGCCAGCAGCCAATTCGGTGGGCTCGCTGAGACCCAGTACTTC | CASSQFGGLAETQYF | TRBV3-1/TRBV3-2 | - | TRBJ2-5 | -
TGTGCCACCAGTGACCTGACAGGGCCCTCTGAAGCTTTCTTT | CATSDLTGPSEAFF | TRBV24-1 | - | TRBJ1-1 | TRBD1
TGTGCCTGGAGTCTTCTCACAGGGGTCACCGGGGAGCTGTTTTTT | CAWSLLTGVTGELFF | TRBV30 | - | TRBJ2-2 | TRBD1
TGTGCCAGCAGCCGACGGGAGGGCTACACCTTC | CASSRREGYTF | TRBV7-6 | - | TRBJ1-2 | -